The 5 T cell receptor beta chains below come from one sample, sequenced in a study of blood T cell repertoires in COVID-19. Assay used: immunoSEQ multiplex PCR; TCRdb lists only in-frame clones, some missing. The table lists roughly 220,000 clones, 86% of them singletons. Sample: PBMCs or T cells enriched from blood (not recorded which). The receptors were sampled from a woman in her thirties or forties with acute COVID-19.

The gene calls are TRBV6-5 and TRBJ1-1; D perhaps matches TRBD1 (6 bases). Trimming cost V 7 bases and J 1 base, with 10 bases left between them. CDR1 and CDR2 (germline): MNHEY, SVGAGI. This CDR3 region has 13 residues. CDR3: CASKGGWNTEAFF. The CDR3 region has the DNA TGTGCCAGCAAAGGGGGATGGAACACTGAAGCTTTCTTT.

This chain links TRBV7-8 with TRBJ1-1, with D perhaps TRBD1 (6 bases). V was shortened by 5 bases and J by 10 bases, with 20 bases between the two germline ends. This CDR3 is built from 14 residues. Germline loops: CDR1 SGHVS, CDR2 FQNEAQ. Here the CDR3 reads CASSADSSYSLAFF. In DNA, the CDR3 is TGTGCCAGCAGCGCGGACAGCTCGTATAGTCTAGCTTTCTTT. The complete variable domain, with remaining parts taken from reference TRBV7-8 and TRBJ1-1, reads GAGVSQSPRYKVAKRGQDVALRCDPISGHVSLFWYQQALGQGPEFLTYFQNEAQLDKSGLPSDRFFAERPEGSVSTLKIQRTQQEDSAVYLCASSADSSYSLAFFGQGTRLTVV.

This chain uses TRBV28 with TRBJ2-1; a possible D gene is TRBD2 (5 bases). The CDR3 runs to 15 residues. Deletions cut 3 bases from V and 3 bases from J, with 12 bases between. In germline, CDR1 is MDHEN, CDR2 SYDVKM. CDR3 nucleotide sequence: TGTGCCAGCAGTTTTGAGGCCGGGAACTACAATGAGCAGTTCTTC. Protein: CASSFEAGNYNEQFF. The variable domain in full, with the rest retrieved from reference TRBV28 and TRBJ2-1, is DVKVTQSSRYLVKRTGEKVFLECVQDMDHENMFWYRQDPGLGLRLIYFSYDVKMKEKGDIPEGYSVSREKKERFSLILESASTNQTSMYLCASSFEAGNYNEQFFGPGTRLTVL.

This chain connects TRBV15 to TRBJ1-5; no clear D gene. The V end lost 1 base, the J end lost 2 bases, and 3 bases lay between the germline ends. This CDR3 spans 13 amino acids. Germline V gene lookup returns CDR1 LNHNV and CDR2 YYDKDF (reference sequence). CDR3 amino acids: CATSRVGNQPQHF. As DNA, the CDR3 is TGTGCCACCAGCAGAGTAGGCAATCAGCCCCAGCATTTT.

This clone has at least ten counts. The CDR3 reads CASSEALEGYNEQFF. The CDR3 DNA sequence: TGTGCCAGCAGTGAAGCACTAGAAGGGTACAATGAGCAGTTCTTC. The J gene is TRBJ2-1, the V gene TRBV6-1; tentative D call: TRBD2 (5 bases). The CDR3 is made up of 15 amino acids. CDR1 is MNHNS and CDR2 is SASEGT in the germline V gene. With 0 bases removed from V and 4 bases from J, the gap between germline ends came to 10 bases.